This T cell receptor (beta chain) was sequenced for a study of blood T cell repertoires in COVID-19. Overall study: Sites across the United States, Italy and Spain contributed samples from acute and convalescent COVID-19. In each case, the material was cDNA or gDNA derived from T cells, B-cell-depleted T cells, or PBMCs.

J was trimmed by 6 bases and V by 7 bases; bases with no gene match: 10. The CDR3 is 15 amino acids. Germline values: CDR1 MNHEY, CDR2 SVGAGI. In the original processing: Amplification from reference gene primers served as the basis for estimated nucleated cell counts. Method: immunoSEQ multiplex PCR; TCRdb's copy keeps in-frame clones and lacks some. The V and J calls and clone size come from that table; D and trimming were worked out from the DNA. The table includes about 170,000 clones, approximately 83% detected once. In its sample, this clone was seen many times. This TCR was sampled from a man between 65 and 85 years old with active or convalescent COVID-19. Sequenced input: peripheral blood. The chain couples TRBV6-5 to TRBJ1-2; TRBD1 aligns across 11 bases. CDR3 in amino acids: CASNPGTGGRHGYTF. The DNA for the CDR3 is TGTGCCAGCAACCCCGGGACAGGGGGACGGCATGGCTACACCTTC.